The 20 T cell receptor beta chains below were found in one sample sequenced in a study of CD8+ T cells in alopecia areata. Extraction and reverse transcription of RNA yielded cDNA as the sequencing template. The data were produced by immunoSEQ multiplex PCR, yet TCRdb's version contains in-frame clones alone and is incomplete. This table holds 110,000 or so clones, 45% to 60% found once. The sample comprised NKG2D-low CD8+ T cells sorted from blood. These receptors were collected from a human donor with alopecia areata.

In this sample, this clone turned up a few times. J is TRBJ2-3 and V is TRBV14; no clear D. This CDR3 spans 12 amino acids. The ends were cut back, 4 bases at V and 5 bases at J, with 7 bases in the middle. The germline V gene encodes CDR1 SGHDN and CDR2 FVKESK. The CDR3 is CASSLSGDTQYF. As DNA, the CDR3 is TGTGCCAGCAGCCTTTCTGGAGATACGCAGTATTTT.

The chain joins TRBV27 to TRBJ1-1, with D perhaps matching TRBD1 (6 bases). Trimming left V 10 bases short and J 6 bases short, with 12 bases between. Germline V gives CDR1 MNHEY, CDR2 SMNVEV (reference sequence). CDR3 size: 11 residues. CDR3 bases: TGTGCCACCGTTACAGGGTCTGAAGCTTTCTTT. It encodes CATVTGSEAFF.

The rearrangement joins TRBV5-6 to TRBJ1-2; 7 nucleotides line up with TRBD1. Germline lookup yields CDR1 SGHDT and CDR2 YYEEEE. The junction had 1 base not matched to a gene; V was cut back by 2 bases and J by 0 bases. CDR3 length equals 14 residues. The CDR3 spells CASSLGGTNYGYTF. CDR3 nucleotide sequence: TGTGCCAGCAGCTTAGGGGGCACTAACTATGGCTACACCTTC.

The rearrangement links TRBV27 to TRBJ1-1; perhaps TRBD1 as D (5 bases). CDR1 and CDR2 (germline): MNHEY, SMNVEV (reference sequence). V was pared by 0 bases and J by 1 base, with 18 bases between. The CDR3 runs to 18 residues. CDR3 DNA sequence: TGTGCCAGCAGTTTATCCCCTTCAGGGATTGTGCCGAACACTGAAGCTTTCTTT. This sequence encodes CASSLSPSGIVPNTEAFF.

The CDR3 nucleotides read TGTGCCAGCAGTGTGTGGTCTAGCACAGCGTCGGAGACCCAGTACTTC. Its translation is CASSVWSSTASETQYF. The chain uses TRBV2 and TRBJ2-5; D is possibly TRBD2 (5 bases). Germline assignment: CDR1 SNHLY and CDR2 FYNNEI. The CDR3 consists of 16 residues. Trimming removed 4 bases at V and 5 bases at J, with 20 bases between.

This chain links TRBV7-9 with TRBJ2-7, with D perhaps matching TRBD1 or TRBD2 (5 bases each). Trimming stripped 1 base from V and 2 bases from J, with 12 bases between. The CDR3 totals 15 residues. Per germline, CDR1 SEHNR and CDR2 FQNEAQ (reference sequence). The CDR3 region is CASSLGGTGTYEQYF. As DNA, the CDR3 is TGTGCCAGCAGCTTAGGGGGGACCGGGACCTACGAGCAGTACTTC.

The gene calls are TRBV27 and TRBJ2-1, with 8 nucleotides matching TRBD2. The CDR3 extends over 14 amino acids. The J segment lost 10 bases and the V segment lost 7 bases, leaving 12 bases of the junction unmatched. Germline CDR1 reads MNHEY; CDR2 reads SMNVEV (reference sequence). The CDR3 nucleotides read TGTGCCAGCATGGGGGCCGGGAGGGCCAAGGAGCAGTTCTTC. Translating it yields CASMGAGRAKEQFF.

The chain recombines TRBV13 with TRBJ2-1, with a possible D match to TRBD2 (6 bases). V gave up 5 bases and J gave up 2 bases, with 13 bases separating them. This CDR3 comprises 15 residues. Germline values: CDR1 PRHDT, CDR2 FYEKMQ (reference sequence). This CDR3 reads CASSLWEEPYNEQFF. Written as DNA, the CDR3 is TGTGCCAGCAGCCTCTGGGAGGAGCCCTACAATGAGCAGTTCTTC.

The V call is TRBV14, the J call TRBJ1-1, with unresolved D. Germline loops: CDR1 SGHDN, CDR2 FVKESK. The CDR3 spans 12 residues. Trimming stripped 2 bases from V and 8 bases from J, with 9 bases between. The CDR3 region is CASSQFQTEAFF. The CDR3 bases are TGTGCCAGCAGCCAATTCCAAACCGAAGCTTTCTTT.

This chain links TRBV2 with TRBJ1-2; 9 bases match TRBD1. The CDR3 covers 17 residues. CDR1 SNHLY and CDR2 FYNNEI come from the germline V gene. V shed 9 bases and J 2 bases; nucleotides not matched to a gene: 16. The CDR3 loop reads CARLRSGTGNTNYGYTF. CDR3 nucleotide sequence: TGTGCCAGGCTGAGGTCCGGGACAGGGAATACCAACTATGGCTACACCTTC.

The V gene is TRBV4-1, the J gene TRBJ2-3; 9 bases line up with TRBD2. V lost 1 base to trimming and J lost 3 bases; unmatched junction nucleotides: 5. This CDR3 has 16 residues. Looked up from germline, CDR1 is MGHRA and CDR2 is YSYEKL. The CDR3 protein is CASSQVGTSSTDTQYF. Here the CDR3 DNA reads TGCGCCAGCAGCCAAGTTGGGACTAGCTCTACAGATACGCAGTATTTT.

The chain is built from TRBV4-1 and TRBJ2-1; D is undetermined. This CDR3 is 13 amino acids long. Deletions cut 0 bases from V and 5 bases from J, with 5 bases between. Germline V gives CDR1 MGHRA, CDR2 YSYEKL. The CDR3 here is CASSQDLNNEQFF. In DNA, the CDR3 is TGCGCCAGCAGCCAAGACCTAAACAATGAGCAGTTCTTC.

The chain recombines TRBV9 with TRBJ2-1, with 8 bases fitting TRBD2. The CDR3 length is 14 residues. The germline V gene encodes CDR1 SGDLS and CDR2 YYNGEE. V shed 7 bases, J shed 9 bases, and the junction held 12 bases outside the gene matches. CDR3 bases: TGTGCCAGCCGCCCCCCGGCGGGAGGCGGTGAGCAGTTCTTC. This codes for CASRPPAGGGEQFF. Full variable domain (missing parts from reference TRBV9 and TRBJ2-1): DSGVTQTPKHLITATGQRVTLRCSPRSGDLSVYWYQQSLDQGLQFLIQYYNGEERAKGNILERFSAQQFPDLHSELNLSSLELGDSALYFCASRPPAGGGEQFFGPGTRLTVL.

In its sample, this clone was seen a few times. This chain links TRBV7-8 with TRBJ2-1, with TRBD2 matching over 9 bases. The V and J ends lost 0 bases and 4 bases, in that order; junction bases with no gene match: 1. Germline V gene sequence: CDR1 SGHVS, CDR2 FQNEAQ. The CDR3 runs to 15 residues. Here the CDR3 DNA reads TGTGCCAGCAGCTTAGCGACTAGCGGTTACAATGAGCAGTTCTTC. Translating it yields CASSLATSGYNEQFF.

V is TRBV27 and J is TRBJ2-1; 8 bases map to TRBD2. From germline, CDR1 is MNHEY and CDR2 SMNVEV (reference sequence). The V gene end was trimmed by 7 bases and the J gene end by 2 bases; junction bases not matched to a gene: 4. This CDR3 contains 14 residues. The CDR3 sequence: CASTSGGPYNEQFF. The DNA of the CDR3 is TGTGCCAGCACGTCGGGAGGGCCCTACAATGAGCAGTTCTTC.

The chain combines TRBV6-6 with TRBJ1-1, with D unclear. The germline V gene has CDR1 MNHNY and CDR2 SVGAGI (reference sequence). This CDR3 has 13 residues. CDR3 in amino acids: CVTWETLNTEAFF. The CDR3 DNA sequence: TGTGTCACTTGGGAGACCCTGAACACTGAAGCTTTCTTT.

This clone came up a few times. The chain links TRBV2 to TRBJ2-3; D uncertain. The V gene's germline CDR1 is SNHLY and CDR2 FYNNEI. The CDR3 consists of 15 residues. The V end was cut by 1 base, the J end by 2 bases, with 10 bases between. The CDR3 DNA sequence: TGTGCCAGCAGTGAAGACGGCGCAGACACAGATACGCAGTATTTT. This gives the protein CASSEDGADTDTQYF. Combining the CDR3 with reference TRBV2 and TRBJ2-3 gives the whole variable domain EPEVTQTPSHQVTQMGQEVILRCVPISNHLYFYWYRQILGQKVEFLVSFYNNEISEKSEIFDDQFSVERPDGSNFTLKIRSTKLEDSAMYFCASSEDGADTDTQYFGPGTRLTVL.

V gene TRBV4-1 combines with J gene TRBJ2-1; no clear D gene. Germline CDR1 and CDR2: MGHRA and YSYEKL. This CDR3 region has 15 residues. Trimming stripped 0 bases from V and 3 bases from J, with 9 bases between. Here the CDR3 DNA reads TGCGCCAGCAGCCAAGAATCCTCGGACTACAATGAGCAGTTCTTC. This encodes CASSQESSDYNEQFF.

In its sample, this clone was seen a few times. This chain uses TRBV6-5 with TRBJ2-7, with D maybe TRBD2 (6 bases). The CDR3 runs 14 residues. Germline loops: CDR1 MNHEY, CDR2 SVGAGI. With 6 bases removed from V and 5 bases from J, the gap between germline ends came to 17 bases. CDR3 DNA sequence: TGTGCCAGCAGGGAATGGACTAAGAGGGACGAGCAGTACTTC. Its protein is CASREWTKRDEQYF.

V usage is TRBV4-1 and J usage is TRBJ2-1; 7 nucleotides line up with TRBD1. The CDR3 runs to 15 residues. The trim removed 3 bases at V and 2 bases at J, leaving 4 bases unmatched. Germline V gene lookup returns CDR1 MGHRA and CDR2 YSYEKL. Written as DNA, the CDR3 is TGCGCCAGCAGCCATGAGGACAGGCCCTACAATGAGCAGTTCTTC. Its translation is CASSHEDRPYNEQFF.